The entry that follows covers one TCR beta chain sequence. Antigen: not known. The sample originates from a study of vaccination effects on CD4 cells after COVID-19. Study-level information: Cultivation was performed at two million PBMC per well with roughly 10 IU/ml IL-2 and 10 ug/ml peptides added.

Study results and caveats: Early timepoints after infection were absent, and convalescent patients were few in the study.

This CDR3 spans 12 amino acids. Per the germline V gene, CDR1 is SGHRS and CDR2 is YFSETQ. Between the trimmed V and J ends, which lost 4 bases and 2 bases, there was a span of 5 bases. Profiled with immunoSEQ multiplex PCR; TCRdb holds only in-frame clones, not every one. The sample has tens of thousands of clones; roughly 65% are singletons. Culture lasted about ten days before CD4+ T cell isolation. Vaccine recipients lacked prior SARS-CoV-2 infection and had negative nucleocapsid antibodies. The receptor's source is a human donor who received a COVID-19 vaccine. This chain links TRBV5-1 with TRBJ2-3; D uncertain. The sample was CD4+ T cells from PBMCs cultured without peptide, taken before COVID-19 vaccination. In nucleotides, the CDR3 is TGCGCCAGCAGCCCCCACACAGATACGCAGTATTTT. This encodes CASSPHTDTQYF. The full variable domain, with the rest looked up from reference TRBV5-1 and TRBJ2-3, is KAGVTQTPRYLIKTRGQQVTLSCSPISGHRSVSWYQQTPGQGLQFLFEYFSETQRNKGNFPGRFSGRQFSNSRSEMNVSTLELGDSALYLCASSPHTDTQYFGPGTRLTVL.